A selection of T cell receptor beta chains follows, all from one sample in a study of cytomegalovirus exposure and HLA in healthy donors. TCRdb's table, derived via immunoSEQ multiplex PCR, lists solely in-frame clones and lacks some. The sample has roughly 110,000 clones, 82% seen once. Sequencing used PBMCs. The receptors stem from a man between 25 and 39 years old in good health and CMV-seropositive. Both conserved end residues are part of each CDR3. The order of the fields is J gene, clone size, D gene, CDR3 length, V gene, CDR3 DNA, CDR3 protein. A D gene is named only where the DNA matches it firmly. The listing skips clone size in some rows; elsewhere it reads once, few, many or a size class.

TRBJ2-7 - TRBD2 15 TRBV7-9 TGTGCCAGCAGCTTTAGCGGGGCGCTCTCCTACGAGCAGTACTTC CASSFSGALSYEQYF
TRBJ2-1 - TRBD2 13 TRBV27 TGTGCCAGCAGTCTCGGGACTAGCTCTGAGCAGTTCTTC CASSLGTSSEQFF
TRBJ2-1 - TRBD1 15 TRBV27 TGTGCCAGCTCCCCGGGGACAGTTGCCTACAATGAGCAGTTCTTC CASSPGTVAYNEQFF
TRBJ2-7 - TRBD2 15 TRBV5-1 TGCGCCAGCAGGATCGGGGGGGTCACCTCCTACGAGCAGTACTTC CASRIGGVTSYEQYF
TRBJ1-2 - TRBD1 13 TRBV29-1 TGCAGCGTTGGCGACAGGGGGCCCGATGGCTACACCTTC CSVGDRGPDGYTF
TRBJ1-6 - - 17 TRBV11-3 TGTGCCAGCAGCCCAAGCCCCTGGGTGGGGGCAAATTCACCCCTCCACTTT CASSPSPWVGANSPLHF
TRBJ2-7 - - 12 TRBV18 TGTGCCAGCTCCCTACAGGATCTCGAGCAGTACTTC CASSLQDLEQYF
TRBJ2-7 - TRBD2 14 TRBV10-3 TGTGCCATCACCCAGACTAGCGGGGGGAACGAGCAGTACTTC CAITQTSGGNEQYF
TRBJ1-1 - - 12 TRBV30 TGTGCCTGGGATCCAGGGTTCACTGAAGCTTTCTTT CAWDPGFTEAFF
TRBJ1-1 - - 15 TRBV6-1 TGTGCCAGCAGTGAATCGGCAGGGGCGAACACTGAAGCTTTCTTT CASSESAGANTEAFF
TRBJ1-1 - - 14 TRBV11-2 TGTGCCAGCAGCGCAGGCCCAGGGAACACTGAAGCTTTCTTT CASSAGPGNTEAFF
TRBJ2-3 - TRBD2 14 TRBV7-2 TGTGCCAGCAGCCCCGGGACTAAAAGAGATACGCAGTATTTT CASSPGTKRDTQYF
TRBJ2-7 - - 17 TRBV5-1 TGCGCCAGCAGCCCGAGAGAAGGGGTTCGTTCTACCTACGAGCAGTACTTC CASSPREGVRSTYEQYF
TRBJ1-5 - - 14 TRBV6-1 TGTGCCAGCTGCCGCACGGGAAGCAATCAGCCCCAGCATTTT CASCRTGSNQPQHF
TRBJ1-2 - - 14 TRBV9 TGTGCCAGCAGCGGAGTCCAGGGCGTATATGGCTACACCTTC CASSGVQGVYGYTF
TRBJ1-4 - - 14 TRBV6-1 TGTGCCAGCAAAGAGGCCCCCGCTAATGAAAAACTGTTTTTT CASKEAPANEKLFF
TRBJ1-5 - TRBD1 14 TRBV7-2 TGTGCCAGCAGCGAAGACAGGGGCAATCAGCCCCAGCATTTT CASSEDRGNQPQHF
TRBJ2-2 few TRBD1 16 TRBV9 TGTGCCAGCAGCGTAGAGGGACAGGGTTACACCGGGGAGCTGTTTTTT CASSVEGQGYTGELFF
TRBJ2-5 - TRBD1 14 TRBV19 TGTGCCAGTAGTTCGACAGGGTATGGGGAGACCCAGTACTTC CASSSTGYGETQYF
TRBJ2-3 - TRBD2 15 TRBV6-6 TGTGCCAGCATCCCGCCAGCGGGGGCCCCAGATACGCAGTATTTT CASIPPAGAPDTQYF
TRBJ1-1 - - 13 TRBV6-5 TGTGCCAGCAGCCCCCGGGTATATTTAGAAGCTTTCTTT CASSPRVYLEAFF
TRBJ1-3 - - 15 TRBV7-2 TGTGCCAGCAGCTTCCGCAGGGCCACTGGAAACACCATATATTTT CASSFRRATGNTIYF
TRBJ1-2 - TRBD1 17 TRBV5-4 TGTGCCAGCAGTACTACACCGGGACAGGGTTATATTAGCGGCTACACCTTC CASSTTPGQGYISGYTF
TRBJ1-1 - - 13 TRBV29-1 TGCAGCGTCCGCACATACGACAGAATTGAAGCTTTCTTT CSVRTYDRIEAFF
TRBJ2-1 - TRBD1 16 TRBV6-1 TGTGCCAGCAGTGCCTCGGGGACAGGGTTCTACAATGAGCAGTTCTTC CASSASGTGFYNEQFF
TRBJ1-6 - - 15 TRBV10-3 TGTGCCACGGCCGGGCCCCCAAAGGGGAATTCACCCCTCCACTTT CATAGPPKGNSPLHF
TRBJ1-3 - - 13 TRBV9 TGTGCCAGCAGCCCTCTCTCTGGAAACACCATATATTTT CASSPLSGNTIYF
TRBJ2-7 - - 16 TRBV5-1 TGCGCCAGCAGCTTGAGTTCGGGGTTAGCGCCCTACGAGCAGTACTTC CASSLSSGLAPYEQYF
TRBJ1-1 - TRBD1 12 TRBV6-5 TGTGCCAGCAGTAAACAGGGGACTGAAGCTTTCTTT CASSKQGTEAFF
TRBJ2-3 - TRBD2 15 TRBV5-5 TGTGCCAGCAGCCTCCGACTAGCGGTTCAAGATACGCAGTATTTT CASSLRLAVQDTQYF
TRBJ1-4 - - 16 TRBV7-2 TGTGCCAGCAGTTATAAGGGGCAAAATACTAATGAAAAACTGTTTTTT CASSYKGQNTNEKLFF
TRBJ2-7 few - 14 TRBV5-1 TGCGCTATTTTCAAGCAGAAGGCGGCATACGAGCAGTACTTC CAIFKQKAAYEQYF
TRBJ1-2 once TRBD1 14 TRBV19 TGTGCCAGTAGTTTGGGACAGGGGGCTCATGGCTACACCTTC CASSLGQGAHGYTF
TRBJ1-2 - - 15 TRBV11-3 TGTGCCAGCAGCGCACCACCCCCGGGTAGCTATGGCTACACCTTC CASSAPPPGSYGYTF
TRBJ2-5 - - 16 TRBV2 TGTGCCAGCAGTGAAGGGGCGAGCAGTAACTTGGAGACCCAGTACTTC CASSEGASSNLETQYF
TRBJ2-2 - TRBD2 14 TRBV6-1 TGTGCCAGTGAGCGGGGGGCCCACACCGGGGAGCTGTTTTTT CASERGAHTGELFF
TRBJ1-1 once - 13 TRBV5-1 TGCGCCAGCAGCTTGGACAGGATCACTGAAGCTTTCTTT CASSLDRITEAFF
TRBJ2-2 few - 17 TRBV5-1 TGCGCCAGCAGCTCGGGGGTCTCGAGAATCAACACCGGGGAGCTGTTTTTT CASSSGVSRINTGELFF
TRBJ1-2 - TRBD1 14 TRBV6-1 TGTGCCAGCAGTGAAGGGGACAGGGGGCGAGGCTACACCTTC CASSEGDRGRGYTF
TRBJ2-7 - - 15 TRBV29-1 TGCAGCGTTGAGGCGTCCAGGGAGGACTCCTACGAGCAGTACTTC CSVEASREDSYEQYF
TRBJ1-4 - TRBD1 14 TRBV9 TGTGCCAGCAGCGAGGGGGCTGCTAATGAAAAACTGTTTTTT CASSEGAANEKLFF
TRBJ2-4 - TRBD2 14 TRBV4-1 TGCGCCAGCAGCCGCCAGACGGGGGGGAACATTCAGTACTTC CASSRQTGGNIQYF
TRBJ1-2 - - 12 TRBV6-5 TGTGCCAGCAGTAACGGGGGATATGGCTACACCTTC CASSNGGYGYTF
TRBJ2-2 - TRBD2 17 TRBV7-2 TGTGCCAGCAGGGGGCTCGCTCGCGGGGGGCGATACGGGGAGCTGTTTTTT CASRGLARGGRYGELFF
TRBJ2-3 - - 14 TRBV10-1 TGCGCCAGCAGTGAGTCCCTCGGGACAGATACGCAGTATTTT CASSESLGTDTQYF
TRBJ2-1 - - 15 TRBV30 TGTGCCTGGAGTGTCATACTCGCGGGGGCCGCAGAGCAGTTCTTC CAWSVILAGAAEQFF
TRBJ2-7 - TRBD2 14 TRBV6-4 TGTGCCAGCAGCGAGCGGGGGGACTCCTACGAGCAGTACTTC CASSERGDSYEQYF
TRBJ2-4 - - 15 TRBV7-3 TGTGCCAGCAGCTTAGGGGGGTCAACCAAAAACATTCAGTACTTC CASSLGGSTKNIQYF
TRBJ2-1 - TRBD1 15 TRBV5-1 TGCGCCAGCAGCCCGGGACAGGGAGCCTACAATGAGCAGTTCTTC CASSPGQGAYNEQFF
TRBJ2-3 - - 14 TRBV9 TGTGCCAGCAGGGGGGTTGGAGGGCCAGATACGCAGTATTTT CASRGVGGPDTQYF
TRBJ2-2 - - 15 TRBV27 TGTGCCTCGAGGGGGGCGGGGGAGTACACCGGGGAGCTGTTTTTT CASRGAGEYTGELFF
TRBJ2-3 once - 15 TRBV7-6 TGTGCCAGCAGCCAACCGGGACTCCGCACAGATACGCAGTATTTT CASSQPGLRTDTQYF